These 17 T cell receptor beta chains originate from one sample sequenced in a study of T-cell memory formation after mild COVID-19. TCRdb ran MiXCR on the 5' RACE reads and lists one entry per CDR3 protein. In the table there are about 340,000 distinct CDR3 sequences, around a sixth of which are singletons. The sequencing sample was made of PBMCs or a T cell subset sorted from them (not recorded which). The source of these receptors is a man aged 18 to 29 who had mild COVID-19 (a few samples of this study predate the infection). Cell type and time point are not known.

The chain recombines TRBV9 with TRBJ2-5; 12 bases align to TRBD2. Germline CDR1 is SGDLS and CDR2 is YYNGEE. The V gene end was trimmed by 4 bases and the J gene end by 5 bases; junction bases not matched to a gene: 6. The CDR3 extends over 15 amino acids. Written as DNA, the CDR3 is TGTGCCAGCAGCCCGCGGACTAGCGGGGTTGAGACCCAGTACTTC. This translates into CASSPRTSGVETQYF.

This sequence joins TRBV7-2 and TRBJ1-6, with 9 bases identical to TRBD1. This CDR3 has 14 residues. From germline, CDR1 is SGHTA and CDR2 FQGNSA. Trimming at V came to 5 bases and at J to 11 bases, leaving 7 bases not matched to a gene. The CDR3 sequence is CASSLGQGRAPLHF. The CDR3, as DNA: TGTGCCAGCAGCCTCGGACAGGGGAGAGCACCCCTCCACTTT.

This clonotype was seen a few times. V is TRBV5-1 and J is TRBJ2-7; D remains ambiguous. CDR1 and CDR2 (germline): SGHRS, YFSETQ. Trimming removed 0 bases at V and 0 bases at J, with 13 bases between. This CDR3 has 16 amino acids. The CDR3 spells CASSLVSSSSSYEQYF. As DNA, the CDR3 is TGCGCCAGCAGCTTGGTGTCCAGTTCAAGCTCCTACGAGCAGTACTTC.

This clonotype was detected ten times or more. The rearrangement uses TRBV5-1 and TRBJ1-1; D gene ambiguous. Trimming stripped 5 bases from V and 5 bases from J, with 13 bases between. The CDR3 is made up of 13 amino acids. Germline-derived CDR1 and CDR2 are SGHRS and YFSETQ. The CDR3 protein is CASSLGSETEAFF. As DNA, the CDR3 is TGCGCCAGCAGTCTGGGATCAGAGACTGAAGCTTTCTTT.

Only a few counts were recorded for this clonotype. The chain has TRBV5-8 and TRBJ2-3, with D unresolved. The CDR3 contains 13 residues. The ends were cut back, 2 bases at V and 8 bases at J, with 12 bases in the middle. Germline values: CDR1 SGHTS, CDR2 YDEGEE. CDR3 DNA sequence: TGTGCCAGCAGCTTAGTGGGCGGCGGTACGCAGTATTTT. Encoded protein: CASSLVGGGTQYF.

The V and J genes are TRBV6-2 or TRBV6-3 and TRBJ2-1; the D gene could be TRBD1 or TRBD2 (5 bases each). Trimming stripped 0 bases from V and 5 bases from J, with 8 bases between. This CDR3 has 14 amino acids. Germline values: CDR1 MNHEY, CDR2 SVGEGT. CDR3 loop: CASSYSGPNNEQFF. The CDR3 coding sequence is TGTGCCAGCAGTTACTCGGGACCCAACAATGAGCAGTTCTTC.

V is TRBV20-1 and J is TRBJ2-3; no clear D. Germline lookup yields CDR1 DFQATT and CDR2 SNEGSKA (reference sequence). This CDR3 has 12 residues. The ends were cut back, 6 bases at V and 4 bases at J, with 11 bases in the middle. The CDR3 loop reads CSAEAPADTQYF. CDR3 bases: TGCAGTGCCGAGGCGCCAGCAGATACGCAGTATTTT.

This chain joins TRBV12-3 or TRBV12-4 and TRBJ2-3, with 7 bases lining up with TRBD1. Trimming at V came to 5 bases and at J to 0 bases, leaving 8 bases not matched to a gene. The CDR3 is 16 amino acids. CDR3: CASSRTGTASTDTQYF. CDR3 DNA: TGTGCCAGCAGTCGAACCGGGACAGCTAGCACAGATACGCAGTATTTT.

This clonotype was seen at least ten times. The chain joins TRBV4-3 to TRBJ2-1; D not certain. The CDR3 covers 15 residues. The germline CDR1 and CDR2 sequences are LGHNA and YSLEER. Trimming removed 0 bases at V and 0 bases at J, with 6 bases between. The CDR3 nucleotides read TGCGCCAGCAGCCAAGAACAGAGCTCCTACAATGAGCAGTTCTTC. Its protein product is CASSQEQSSYNEQFF.

V and J are TRBV5-1 and TRBJ2-7; D call uncertain. Germline CDR1 is SGHRS and CDR2 is YFSETQ. Deletions cut 4 bases from V and 7 bases from J, with 18 bases between. The CDR3 sequence is 14 residues long. CDR3 nucleotide sequence: TGCGCCAGCAGCCCCTGGGATTTTGCTAAGGAGCAGTACGTC. Residues: CASSPWDFAKEQYV.

This chain links TRBV4-2 with TRBJ1-2, with a tentative D call TRBD1 (6 bases). Germline V CDR1 and CDR2: LGHNA, YNFKEQ. The V gene lost 1 base and the J gene lost 3 bases, with 6 bases spanning the gap. The CDR3 has 13 residues. The DNA for the CDR3 is TGTGCCAGCAGCCAAGCAGGGGACTATGGCTACACCTTC. Amino acids: CASSQAGDYGYTF.

The V and J genes are TRBV29-1 and TRBJ2-1; D tentatively fits TRBD1 or TRBD2 (5 bases each). In germline, CDR1 is SQVTM, CDR2 ANQGSEA. This CDR3 is built from 13 residues. The V and J ends lost 3 bases and 10 bases respectively, with 16 bases between them. CDR3 coding DNA: TGCAGCGTTGACCACACGAGGGGCCTGGAGCAGTTCTTC. This sequence encodes CSVDHTRGLEQFF.

This clonotype has at least ten counts. V is TRBV29-1 and J is TRBJ2-3; D call uncertain. The CDR3 has 16 residues. Per germline, CDR1 SQVTM and CDR2 ANQGSEA. Trimming shortened V by 3 bases and J by 2 bases, and 18 bases separated the two germline ends. The CDR3 loop is CSVETQSSFSTDTQYF. The CDR3 DNA sequence: TGCAGCGTTGAGACACAGAGCTCCTTTTCCACAGATACGCAGTATTTT.

There are many counts of this clonotype. This rearrangement joins TRBV4-2 to TRBJ2-5; D ambiguous. Germline V CDR1 and CDR2: LGHNA, YNFKEQ. CDR3 length: 16 amino acids. Trimming stripped 0 bases from V and 7 bases from J, with 18 bases between. The CDR3 DNA sequence: TGTGCCAGCAGCCAAGATTCACTCTACTCTATGGGGACCCAGTACTTC. This codes for CASSQDSLYSMGTQYF.

This clonotype was recorded a few times. The gene calls are TRBV5-1 and TRBJ1-1, with 10 positions matching TRBD1. CDR3 length: 15 amino acids. Germline CDR1 SGHRS, CDR2 YFSETQ. The V gene end was trimmed by 4 bases and the J gene end by 5 bases; junction bases not matched to a gene: 8. The CDR3 DNA reads TGCGCCAGCAGCGGGCAGGGACAGGGGCGGACTGAAGCTTTCTTT. It yields the protein CASSGQGQGRTEAFF.

The table lists this clonotype with a count of one. This rearrangement joins TRBV5-5 to TRBJ1-2; no clear D. CDR1 is SGHKS, CDR2 YYEKEE, per germline (reference sequence). V dropped 4 bases and J dropped 7 bases, with 14 bases sitting between them. CDR3 length: 13 residues. Here the CDR3 DNA reads TGTGCCAGCAGCGAACCCTCGATGGCTGGCTACACCTTC. Protein product: CASSEPSMAGYTF.

Notes on this clonotype: One junction end disagrees with the germline gene, perhaps due to a read error. The chain combines TRBV4-2 with TRBJ2-2; the D is unclear. The CDR3 totals 13 residues. Per germline, CDR1 LGHNA and CDR2 YNFKEQ. This chain's CDR3 is CASSQVMTEELFF. The CDR3 DNA is TGTGCCAGCAGCCAGGTTATGACCGAGGAGCTGTTTTTT.